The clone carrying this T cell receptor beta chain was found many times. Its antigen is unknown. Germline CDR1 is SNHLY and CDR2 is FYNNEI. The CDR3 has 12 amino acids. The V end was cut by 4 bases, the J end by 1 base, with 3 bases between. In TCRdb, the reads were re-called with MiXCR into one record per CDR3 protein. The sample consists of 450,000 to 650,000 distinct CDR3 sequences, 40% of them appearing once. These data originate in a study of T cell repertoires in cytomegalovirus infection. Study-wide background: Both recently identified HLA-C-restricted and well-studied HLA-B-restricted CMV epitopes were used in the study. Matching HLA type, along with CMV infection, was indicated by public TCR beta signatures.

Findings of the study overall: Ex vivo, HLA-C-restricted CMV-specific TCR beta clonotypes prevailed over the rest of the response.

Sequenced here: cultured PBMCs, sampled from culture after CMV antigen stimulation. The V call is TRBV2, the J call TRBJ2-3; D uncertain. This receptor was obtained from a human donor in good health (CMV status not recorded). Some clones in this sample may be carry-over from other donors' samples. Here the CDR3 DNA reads TGTGCCAGCAGTGTGGGCACAGATACGCAGTATTTT. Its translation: CASSVGTDTQYF.